This entry concerns a single TCR beta chain. These data come from a study of OX40 agonist ivuxolimab in advanced cancers. Study overall: At 0.01 to 10 mg/kg, ivuxolimab was administered intravenously to patients every 2 weeks. Subjects had a mean age of around 60 years, with a range of 23 to 79; around 80% were male. Hepatocellular carcinoma, melanoma, renal cell or head and neck cancer was diagnosed in the dose-escalation patients.

Clones were read by immunoSEQ multiplex PCR, and TCRdb kept only the in-frame ones, dropping some. In the table there are 7,000 to 9,000 clones, about 87% of which are singletons. The CDR3 contains 16 residues. Trimming cost V 3 bases and J 4 bases; bases outside gene matches: 10. In germline, CDR1 is MDHEN, CDR2 SYDVKM. Blood samples were obtained at baseline, cycle 4 day 1, and cycle 7 day 1. The V gene is TRBV28, the J gene TRBJ2-7; 9 bases are a match to TRBD1. The source is an adult with an advanced solid tumor such as melanoma, head and neck, liver or kidney cancer. The sequencing used CD4+ or CD8+ T cells sorted from blood, collected in a trial of the OX40 agonist ivuxolimab. The CDR3 protein is CASSFSRQGGSYEQYF. The CDR3 DNA reads TGTGCCAGCAGTTTTTCCCGACAGGGGGGTAGTTACGAGCAGTACTTC. Looking up the rest from reference TRBV28 and TRBJ2-7 gives the full variable domain: DVKVTQSSRYLVKRTGEKVFLECVQDMDHENMFWYRQDPGLGLRLIYFSYDVKMKEKGDIPEGYSVSREKKERFSLILESASTNQTSMYLCASSFSRQGGSYEQYFGPGTRLTVT.